These T cell receptor beta chains were read from a single sample in a study of T cell repertoires in cytomegalovirus infection. TCRdb called the reads again in MiXCR, with one record for every CDR3 protein. The data show around 530,000 distinct CDR3 sequences, with more than 15% seen just once and roughly 25% held by the top ten. Material: CD8+ T cells from PBMCs. The source is a human donor in good health (CMV status not recorded). Some clones in this sample may be carry-over from other donors' samples. Each CDR3 is given with its conserved first and last residue. A D gene is named only where the DNA matches it firmly. Size is omitted from some rows. Given values are once, few, many or a class for expanded clones.

D gene: .
V gene: TRBV7-9
clone size: .
J gene: TRBJ1-1
CDR3 protein: CASSSSRGVNTEAFF
CDR3 DNA: TGTGCCAGCAGCTCCAGCCGGGGCGTGAACACTGAAGCTTTCTTT

D gene: TRBD1
V gene: TRBV14
clone size: many
J gene: TRBJ2-7
CDR3 protein: CASSQRVPGTGYYEQYF
CDR3 DNA: TGTGCCAGCAGCCAAAGAGTTCCCGGGACAGGTTACTACGAGCAGTACTTC

D gene: TRBD1
V gene: TRBV7-6
clone size: many
J gene: TRBJ1-4
CDR3 protein: CASSAYRGTNEKLFF
CDR3 DNA: TGTGCCAGCAGCGCATACAGGGGTACTAATGAAAAACTGTTTTTT

D gene: TRBD2
V gene: TRBV9
clone size: few
J gene: TRBJ2-3
CDR3 protein: CASSPRTSGSADTQYF
CDR3 DNA: TGTGCCAGCAGCCCTCGGACTAGCGGGAGCGCAGATACGCAGTATTTT

D gene: TRBD2
V gene: TRBV2
clone size: many
J gene: TRBJ2-2
CDR3 protein: CASSEEDSGSEIYTGELFF
CDR3 DNA: TGTGCCAGCAGTGAAGAGGATAGCGGGAGTGAAATTTACACCGGGGAGCTGTTTTTT

D gene: .
V gene: TRBV7-9
clone size: few
J gene: TRBJ1-1
CDR3 protein: CASSLGAERAEAFF
CDR3 DNA: TGTGCCAGCAGCTTAGGAGCAGAAAGGGCTGAAGCTTTCTTT

D gene: TRBD1
V gene: TRBV15
clone size: many
J gene: TRBJ1-6
CDR3 protein: CATSSPGQGNSPLHF
CDR3 DNA: TGTGCCACCAGCAGCCCGGGACAGGGAAATTCACCCCTCCACTTT

D gene: .
V gene: TRBV6-1
clone size: many
J gene: TRBJ2-7
CDR3 protein: CASSAVTESSYEQYF
CDR3 DNA: TGTGCCAGCAGTGCGGTGACGGAGAGCTCCTACGAGCAGTACTTC

D gene: .
V gene: TRBV27
clone size: few
J gene: TRBJ2-5
CDR3 protein: CASTPLQGNQETQYF
CDR3 DNA: TGTGCCAGCACCCCTCTGCAAGGGAATCAAGAGACCCAGTACTTC

D gene: .
V gene: TRBV15
clone size: .
J gene: TRBJ1-1
CDR3 protein: CATSRDSLRDTEAFF
CDR3 DNA: TGTGCCACCAGCAGAGATTCCCTCAGGGACACTGAAGCTTTCTTT

D gene: TRBD1
V gene: TRBV7-8
clone size: many
J gene: TRBJ1-3
CDR3 protein: CASSARTGAGSGNTIYF
CDR3 DNA: TGTGCCAGCAGCGCCCGGACAGGGGCCGGCTCTGGAAACACCATATATTTT

D gene: .
V gene: TRBV11-2
clone size: many
J gene: TRBJ1-4
CDR3 protein: CASSLWRPRANEKLFF
CDR3 DNA: TGTGCCAGCAGCTTATGGAGACCCCGCGCTAATGAAAAACTGTTTTTT

D gene: .
V gene: TRBV11-2
clone size: many
J gene: TRBJ2-7
CDR3 protein: CASSRGTSYEQYF
CDR3 DNA: TGTGCCAGCAGCCGTGGGACTTCCTACGAGCAGTACTTC

D gene: .
V gene: TRBV6-6
clone size: .
J gene: TRBJ1-3
CDR3 protein: CASSYYRDGSGNTIYF
CDR3 DNA: TGTGCCAGCAGTTATTATAGAGACGGATCTGGAAACACCATATATTTT

D gene: .
V gene: TRBV6-2/TRBV6-3
clone size: few
J gene: TRBJ2-2
CDR3 protein: CASSQGEWRDTGELFF
CDR3 DNA: TGTGCCAGCAGCCAAGGGGAATGGAGGGACACCGGGGAGCTGTTTTTT

D gene: .
V gene: TRBV4-2
clone size: many
J gene: TRBJ2-3
CDR3 protein: CASSQKRVGDTQYF
CDR3 DNA: TGTGCCAGCAGCCAGAAGCGGGTTGGAGATACGCAGTATTTT

D gene: .
V gene: TRBV20-1
clone size: .
J gene: TRBJ2-5
CDR3 protein: CSARDWGERGVQETQYF
CDR3 DNA: TGCAGTGCTAGAGATTGGGGTGAAAGGGGGGTACAAGAGACCCAGTACTTC

D gene: .
V gene: TRBV12-3/TRBV12-4
clone size: many
J gene: TRBJ2-7
CDR3 protein: CASSLLGGPEQYF
CDR3 DNA: TGTGCCAGCAGCCTTCTGGGTGGGCCCGAGCAGTACTTC

D gene: TRBD2
V gene: TRBV6-1
clone size: many
J gene: TRBJ2-5
CDR3 protein: CASSDYGGGKRETQYF
CDR3 DNA: TGTGCCAGCAGTGATTATGGCGGGGGAAAAAGAGAGACCCAGTACTTC

D gene: TRBD1
V gene: TRBV12-3/TRBV12-4
clone size: many
J gene: TRBJ1-1
CDR3 protein: CASRQQGTNTEAFF
CDR3 DNA: TGTGCCAGCAGACAACAGGGGACGAACACTGAAGCTTTCTTT

D gene: .
V gene: TRBV27
clone size: many
J gene: TRBJ2-1
CDR3 protein: CASSFEEGGMFF
CDR3 DNA: TGTGCCAGCAGTTTTGAGGAAGGGGGAATGTTCTTC

D gene: .
V gene: TRBV24-1
clone size: .
J gene: TRBJ2-2
CDR3 protein: CATSDRRSNTGELFF
CDR3 DNA: TGTGCCACCAGTGACCGAAGGTCGAACACCGGGGAGCTGTTTTTT

D gene: TRBD1
V gene: TRBV5-8
clone size: few
J gene: TRBJ2-5
CDR3 protein: CASSFLQGEETQYF
CDR3 DNA: TGTGCCAGCAGCTTCCTACAGGGGGAAGAGACCCAGTACTTC

D gene: .
V gene: TRBV29-1
clone size: .
J gene: TRBJ2-1
CDR3 protein: CSSEESSYNEQFF
CDR3 DNA: TGCAGTTCAGAGGAAAGCTCCTACAATGAGCAGTTCTTC

D gene: .
V gene: TRBV27
clone size: many
J gene: TRBJ1-6
CDR3 protein: CASRAASSYNSPLHF
CDR3 DNA: TGTGCCAGCAGGGCAGCGAGCTCCTATAATTCACCCCTCCACTTT

D gene: .
V gene: TRBV27
clone size: .
J gene: TRBJ1-5
CDR3 protein: CASSLKGRNQPQHF
CDR3 DNA: TGTGCCAGCAGTTTAAAGGGAAGGAATCAGCCCCAGCATTTT

D gene: .
V gene: TRBV28
clone size: few
J gene: TRBJ2-1
CDR3 protein: CASSLLDNMNEQFF
CDR3 DNA: TGTGCCAGCAGTTTATTAGATAACATGAATGAGCAGTTCTTC

D gene: TRBD2
V gene: TRBV9
clone size: .
J gene: TRBJ2-1
CDR3 protein: CASSVGGGPHNEQFF
CDR3 DNA: TGTGCCAGCAGCGTAGGGGGAGGGCCCCACAATGAGCAGTTCTTC

D gene: .
V gene: TRBV12-3/TRBV12-4
clone size: .
J gene: TRBJ1-1
CDR3 protein: CASSWGRGNTEAFF
CDR3 DNA: TGTGCCAGCAGTTGGGGCAGGGGGAACACTGAAGCTTTCTTT

D gene: .
V gene: TRBV4-1
clone size: .
J gene: TRBJ2-7
CDR3 protein: CASSQVARDSYEQYF
CDR3 DNA: TGCGCCAGCAGCCAAGTTGCCCGTGACAGCTACGAGCAGTACTTC

D gene: .
V gene: TRBV9
clone size: few
J gene: TRBJ2-2
CDR3 protein: CASSVVGSGELFF
CDR3 DNA: TGTGCCAGCAGCGTAGTTGGCTCCGGGGAGCTGTTTTTT

D gene: TRBD1
V gene: TRBV19
clone size: few
J gene: TRBJ2-7
CDR3 protein: CASSISQGAYEQYF
CDR3 DNA: TGTGCCAGTAGTATCAGCCAGGGGGCCTACGAGCAGTACTTC

D gene: .
V gene: TRBV11-2
clone size: many
J gene: TRBJ2-1
CDR3 protein: CASSLSPGYYNEQFF
CDR3 DNA: TGTGCCAGCAGCTTAAGCCCCGGGTACTACAATGAGCAGTTCTTC

D gene: TRBD1
V gene: TRBV6-1
clone size: many
J gene: TRBJ1-1
CDR3 protein: CAAGTGNTEAFF
CDR3 DNA: TGTGCCGCGGGGACAGGGAACACTGAAGCTTTCTTT

D gene: .
V gene: TRBV19
clone size: .
J gene: TRBJ2-5
CDR3 protein: CTSSTYIQETQYF
CDR3 DNA: TGTACCAGTAGTACTTACATTCAAGAGACCCAGTACTTC

D gene: TRBD2
V gene: TRBV12-3/TRBV12-4
clone size: .
J gene: TRBJ2-1
CDR3 protein: CASSLSVRLAGKNEQFF
CDR3 DNA: TGTGCCAGCAGTTTGTCAGTACGTCTAGCGGGAAAGAATGAGCAGTTCTTC

D gene: TRBD2
V gene: TRBV30
clone size: .
J gene: TRBJ2-2
CDR3 protein: CAWTSIGGLGLTGELFF
CDR3 DNA: TGTGCCTGGACCTCCATCGGGGGACTAGGATTAACCGGGGAGCTGTTTTTT

D gene: .
V gene: TRBV27
clone size: .
J gene: TRBJ1-4
CDR3 protein: CASSLFSGQGYEKLFF
CDR3 DNA: TGTGCCAGCAGTTTATTCTCTGGGCAGGGCTATGAAAAACTGTTTTTT

D gene: TRBD2
V gene: TRBV3-1
clone size: few
J gene: TRBJ2-7
CDR3 protein: CASSQDLAGGMNEQYF
CDR3 DNA: TGTGCCAGCAGCCAAGACCTCGCGGGAGGGATGAACGAGCAGTACTTC

D gene: TRBD1
V gene: TRBV6-1
clone size: many
J gene: TRBJ1-2
CDR3 protein: CASSDPGQGGHYGYTF
CDR3 DNA: TGTGCCAGCAGTGACCCGGGACAGGGGGGTCACTATGGCTACACCTTC

D gene: TRBD2
V gene: TRBV4-1
clone size: .
J gene: TRBJ2-7
CDR3 protein: CASSPLPLAGRNEQYF
CDR3 DNA: TGCGCCAGCAGCCCTTTACCTCTAGCGGGAAGAAACGAGCAGTACTTC